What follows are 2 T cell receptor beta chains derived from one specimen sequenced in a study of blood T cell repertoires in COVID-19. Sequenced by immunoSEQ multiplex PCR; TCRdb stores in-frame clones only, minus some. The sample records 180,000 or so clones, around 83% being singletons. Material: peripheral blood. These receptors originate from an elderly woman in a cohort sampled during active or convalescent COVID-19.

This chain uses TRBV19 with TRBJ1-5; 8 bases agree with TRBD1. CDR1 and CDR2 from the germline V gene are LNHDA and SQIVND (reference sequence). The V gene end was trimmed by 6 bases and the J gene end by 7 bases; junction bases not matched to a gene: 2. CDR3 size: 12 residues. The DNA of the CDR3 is TGTGCCAGTAGACAGGGGGACCAGCCCCAGCATTTT. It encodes CASRQGDQPQHF.

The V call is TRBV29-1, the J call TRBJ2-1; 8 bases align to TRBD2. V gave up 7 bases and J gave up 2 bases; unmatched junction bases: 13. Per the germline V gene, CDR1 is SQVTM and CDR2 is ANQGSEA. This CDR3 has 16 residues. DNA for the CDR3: TGCAGCGATTCCCCGGGGACTAGGAGACCCTACAATGAGCAGTTCTTC. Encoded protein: CSDSPGTRRPYNEQFF.